These 27 T cell receptor beta chains were all obtained from the same sample, sequenced in a study of blood T cell repertoires in COVID-19. Only in-frame clones appear in the TCRdb table, and some are missing; sequencing was by immunoSEQ multiplex PCR. The sample has some 50,000 clones, about nine tenths seen once. The specimen was peripheral blood. All receptors derive from a human donor in a cohort sampled during active COVID-19.

The chain combines TRBV2 with TRBJ2-1; D is unresolved. The V end was cut by 6 bases, the J end by 8 bases, with 17 bases between. The CDR3 has 14 amino acids. Germline CDR1 is SNHLY and CDR2 is FYNNEI. The CDR3 sequence is CASRDLLAMHEQFF. In nucleotides, the CDR3 is TGTGCCAGCAGAGACCTCTTAGCAATGCATGAGCAGTTCTTC.

The chain employs TRBV7-9 and TRBJ1-5; no definite D call. The length of the CDR3 is 14 residues. Trimming stripped 2 bases from V and 4 bases from J, with 9 bases between. The germline V gene encodes CDR1 SEHNR and CDR2 FQNEAQ (reference sequence). CDR3 region: CASSLWGGNQPQHF. DNA for the CDR3: TGTGCCAGCAGCTTATGGGGAGGGAATCAGCCCCAGCATTTT.

The rearrangement joins TRBV18 to TRBJ2-7; D is possibly TRBD2 (6 bases). Trimming stripped 3 bases from V and 6 bases from J, with 15 bases between. This CDR3 region has 14 residues. Germline lookup yields CDR1 KGHSH and CDR2 LQKENI. CDR3 nucleotide sequence: TGTGCCAGCTCACCGGGGGACGGGGGAGCCGAGCAGTACTTC. This sequence encodes CASSPGDGGAEQYF.

The V call is TRBV3-1 (or the pseudogene TRBV3-2), the J call TRBJ2-3; 7 bases agree with TRBD2. V shed 2 bases, J shed 0 bases, and the junction held 8 bases outside the gene matches. The CDR3 consists of 17 residues. The germline CDR1 and CDR2 sequences are LGHDT and YNNKEL (reference sequence). CDR3: CASSQRFPRGSTDTQYF. CDR3 bases: TGTGCCAGCAGCCAACGATTTCCGCGGGGGAGCACAGATACGCAGTATTTT.

This rearrangement joins TRBV11-2 to TRBJ2-7; 11 positions agree with TRBD2. The trim removed 5 bases at V and 4 bases at J, leaving 7 bases unmatched. This CDR3 spans 15 amino acids. Germline CDR1 reads SGHAT; CDR2 reads FQNNGV. The CDR3 DNA sequence: TGTGCCAGCAGCCCTCTAGCGGGGGGAAGGTACGAGCAGTACTTC. It encodes CASSPLAGGRYEQYF.

The rearrangement joins TRBV7-6 to TRBJ2-7; D gene ambiguous. The CDR3 runs to 13 residues. The germline V and J ends were trimmed by 0 bases and 1 base, with 4 bases remaining between them. The germline V gene encodes CDR1 SGHVS and CDR2 FNYEAQ. The CDR3 nucleotides read TGTGCCAGCAGCTTAGCGGCTTCCTACGAGCAGTACTTC. Protein sequence: CASSLAASYEQYF.

The rearrangement uses TRBV4-2 and TRBJ1-1, with D possibly matching TRBD1 (6 bases). The V gene lost 3 bases and the J gene lost 6 bases, with 11 bases spanning the gap. Germline-derived CDR1 and CDR2 are LGHNA and YNFKEQ. CDR3 length: 13 residues. CDR3 sequence reads: CASSQLGGAEAFF. In DNA form, the CDR3 reads TGTGCCAGCAGCCAGTTAGGGGGAGCTGAAGCTTTCTTT.

This clone was seen a single time. The V call is TRBV10-3, the J call TRBJ2-7; 8 bases are a match to TRBD1. This CDR3 has 18 amino acids. Losses at the gene ends were 3 bases for V and 1 base for J; bases not matched to a gene: 14. CDR1 and CDR2 (germline): ENHRY, SYGVKD. Here the CDR3 DNA reads TGTGCCATCAGTGATGGGGGTCGGGGACAGGAAAAATCCTACGAGCAGTACTTC. Amino acids: CAISDGGRGQEKSYEQYF.

The chain has TRBV29-1 and TRBJ2-7; the D gene is possibly TRBD2 (7 bases). The V gene's germline CDR1 is SQVTM and CDR2 ANQGSEA. Trimming removed 6 bases from V and 0 bases from J, with 15 bases in between. The CDR3 covers 14 residues. The CDR3 DNA reads as TGCAGCGTGGTAGGGGCGGGGGCCTCCTACGAGCAGTACTTC. Its translation is CSVVGAGASYEQYF.

The rearrangement uses TRBV4-1 and TRBJ1-5; a weak D match, TRBD1 (6 bases). CDR1 MGHRA and CDR2 YSYEKL come from the germline V gene. The length of the CDR3 is 13 residues. Trimming pared 2 bases from V and 8 bases from J, leaving 10 bases between. The CDR3 loop reads CASSQNTGKPQHF. CDR3 coding DNA: TGCGCCAGCAGCCAAAATACAGGGAAGCCCCAGCATTTT.

The chain has TRBV29-1 and TRBJ2-3, with 11 bases lining up with TRBD2. The CDR3 totals 16 residues. The V segment lost 2 bases and the J segment 2 bases; nucleotides outside the gene matches: 6. The germline CDR1 and CDR2 sequences are SQVTM and ANQGSEA. CDR3 residues: CSVERLAGSYTDTQYF. The CDR3 DNA reads TGCAGCGTTGAAAGACTAGCGGGGTCTTACACAGATACGCAGTATTTT.

J is TRBJ1-1 and V is TRBV7-8; no reliable D call. The CDR3 has 14 amino acids. The V gene lost 2 bases and the J gene lost 3 bases, with 10 bases spanning the gap. Germline V gene lookup returns CDR1 SGHVS and CDR2 FQNEAQ. The CDR3 nucleotides are TGTGCCAGCAGCTTACGGGGTAGTGACACTGAAGCTTTCTTT. Its protein is CASSLRGSDTEAFF.

The chain has TRBV5-1 and TRBJ1-5, with D perhaps matching TRBD1 (5 bases). Per germline, CDR1 SGHRS and CDR2 YFSETQ. This CDR3 has 14 amino acids. V lost 0 bases and J 5 bases, leaving 9 bases between the germline ends. CDR3 amino acids: CASSLEGADQPQHF. The CDR3 DNA follows: TGCGCCAGCAGCTTGGAAGGGGCGGATCAGCCCCAGCATTTT.

The chain recombines TRBV4-3 with TRBJ2-3, with TRBD2 identical over 8 bases. Germline lookup yields CDR1 LGHNA and CDR2 YSLEER. This CDR3 region has 17 residues. Trimming removed 4 bases from V and 0 bases from J; junction bases left unmatched: 9. CDR3 protein: CASSPVGAGESTDTQYF. The CDR3 nucleotides read TGCGCCAGCAGCCCGGTGGGAGCGGGAGAGAGCACAGATACGCAGTATTTT.

The V gene is TRBV15, the J gene TRBJ1-6; 8 positions agree with TRBD1. The length of the CDR3 is 17 residues. The germline CDR1 and CDR2 sequences are LNHNV and YYDKDF (reference sequence). The J segment lost 6 bases and the V segment lost 3 bases, leaving 10 bases of the junction unmatched. The CDR3: CATSRDRPGQVNSPLHF. CDR3 coding DNA: TGTGCCACCAGCAGGGATCGACCGGGACAGGTTAATTCACCCCTCCACTTT.

The V call is TRBV6-5, the J call TRBJ1-4; D is undetermined. Trimming stripped 5 bases from V and 0 bases from J, with 7 bases between. Germline assignment: CDR1 MNHEY and CDR2 SVGAGI. The CDR3 loop spans 14 amino acids. DNA for the CDR3: TGTGCCAGCAGTCCTACTGCAACTAATGAAAAACTGTTTTTT. As protein: CASSPTATNEKLFF.

Comment on this clone: At one end, the junction sequence differs from germline, possibly due to a read error. The chain recombines TRBV29-1 with TRBJ2-3; 10 bases agree with TRBD2. The CDR3 totals 16 residues. Germline V gene data show CDR1 as SQVTM and CDR2 as ANQGSEA. DNA for the CDR3: TGCAGCGTCGAAGGACTGAGCGGGGGGGTCACAGATACGCAGTATTTT. Translated: CSVEGLSGGVTDTQYF.

The J gene is TRBJ1-1, the V gene TRBV18; D unclear. The CDR3 consists of 14 residues. Germline CDR1 is KGHSH and CDR2 is LQKENI. V was trimmed by 3 bases and J by 0 bases, leaving 8 bases between them. CDR3 nucleotide sequence: TGTGCCAGCTCACCGAGCGGCATGAACACTGAAGCTTTCTTT. Translating gives CASSPSGMNTEAFF.

The chain combines TRBV7-9 with TRBJ2-5; D not resolved. This CDR3 comprises 13 residues. Trimming shortened V by 5 bases and J by 5 bases, and 12 bases separated the two germline ends. CDR1 and CDR2 (germline): SEHNR, FQNEAQ (reference sequence). The CDR3: CASSPVNGETQYF. The DNA of the CDR3 is TGTGCCAGCAGCCCAGTTAACGGGGAGACCCAGTACTTC.

The rearrangement joins TRBV21-1 to TRBJ2-7; TRBD2 is the table's D call, not checked against the DNA. TRBV21-1 is labeled a pseudogene. The length of the CDR3 is 17 residues. CDR3 in DNA: TGTGCCAGCAGCCCCCTCGGTCAGTCGGGTAGCTCCTACGAGCAGTACTTC. Residues: CASSPLGQSGSSYEQYF.

The chain uses TRBV5-6 and TRBJ2-3; TRBD2 might be the D (6 bases). Trimming left V 3 bases short and J 1 base short, with 15 bases between. Germline CDR1 SGHDT, CDR2 YYEEEE. The CDR3 runs 16 residues. CDR3 amino acids: CASSYGTQGGTDTQYF. DNA for the CDR3: TGTGCCAGCAGCTACGGGACTCAGGGTGGCACAGATACGCAGTATTTT.

J is TRBJ2-7 and V is TRBV3-1 (or the pseudogene TRBV3-2); 9 nucleotides agree with TRBD2. Per the germline V gene, CDR1 is LGHDT and CDR2 is YNNKEL (reference sequence). The CDR3 contains 16 residues. V dropped 1 base and J dropped 1; count of bases not matched to a gene: 5. CDR3 amino acids: CASSQGGRGGSYEQYF. The DNA of the CDR3 is TGTGCCAGCAGCCAAGGAGGGCGGGGGGGATCCTACGAGCAGTACTTC.

The gene calls are TRBV24-1 and TRBJ2-3; D may be TRBD1 (8 bases). Between the trimmed V and J ends, which lost 6 bases and 1 base, there was a span of 16 bases. Looked up from germline, CDR1 is KGHDR and CDR2 is SFDVKD. The CDR3 length is 16 residues. CDR3 sequence: CATSSNRGGGTDTQYF. CDR3 nucleotide sequence: TGTGCCACCAGTTCAAACAGGGGGGGCGGCACAGATACGCAGTATTTT.

The chain is built from TRBV7-2 and TRBJ2-7; no clear D. This CDR3 contains 15 residues. V was clipped by 11 bases and J by 2 bases, with 22 bases between them. The germline V gene has CDR1 SGHTA and CDR2 FQGNSA. The CDR3 sequence is CASTLASQTPYEQYF. CDR3 nucleotides: TGTGCCTCAACTTTAGCCAGCCAGACTCCCTACGAGCAGTACTTC.

V is TRBV7-8 and J is TRBJ2-5; D is possibly TRBD2 (7 bases). Germline V gene data show CDR1 as SGHVS and CDR2 as FQNEAQ. The CDR3 extends over 16 amino acids. The V and J ends lost 5 bases and 5 bases respectively, with 21 bases between them. DNA for the CDR3: TGTGCCAGCAGCCCCAGGGGTGGGAAAGCGGGGGAGACCCAGTACTTC. Translating it yields CASSPRGGKAGETQYF.

This clone occurred a few times. The V call is TRBV7-8, the J call TRBJ1-5; D is perhaps TRBD1 (5 bases). Germline V gene lookup returns CDR1 SGHVS and CDR2 FQNEAQ. This CDR3 has 14 amino acids. V lost 6 bases and J lost 9, with 18 bases in between. CDR3: CASRAGSQGRPQHF. Written as DNA, the CDR3 is TGTGCCAGCAGGGCTGGTTCGCAGGGTAGGCCCCAGCATTTT.

There are a few counts of this clone. The chain combines TRBV4-2 with TRBJ1-1, with 9 positions matching TRBD1. The CDR3 covers 15 residues. The V and J ends lost 4 bases and 7 bases, in that order; junction bases with no gene match: 10. CDR1 and CDR2 (germline): LGHNA, YNFKEQ. DNA of the CDR3: TGTGCCAGCAGCCGACTACAGGGGGCCCAAGATGAAGCTTTCTTT. Its translation is CASSRLQGAQDEAFF.